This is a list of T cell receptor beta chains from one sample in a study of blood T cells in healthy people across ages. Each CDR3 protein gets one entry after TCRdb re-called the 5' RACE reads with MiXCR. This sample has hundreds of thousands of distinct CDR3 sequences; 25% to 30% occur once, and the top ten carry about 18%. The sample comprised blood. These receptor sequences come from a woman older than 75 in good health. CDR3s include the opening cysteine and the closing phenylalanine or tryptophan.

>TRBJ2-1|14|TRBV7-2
CASSGRQGAGEQFF
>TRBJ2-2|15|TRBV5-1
CASSSLAGNTGELFF
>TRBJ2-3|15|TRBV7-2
CASSLVAGGTDTQYF
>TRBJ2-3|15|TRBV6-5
CASNPGFASTDTQYF
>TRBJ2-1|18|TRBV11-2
CASSSQVRTSGGAREQFF
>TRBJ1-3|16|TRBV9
CASSVASRVTGNTIYF
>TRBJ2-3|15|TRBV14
CASSQVSGLWGRQYF
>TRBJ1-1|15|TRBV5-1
CASSLTVPGRDEAFF
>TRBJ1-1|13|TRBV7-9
CASSLDWGTEAFF
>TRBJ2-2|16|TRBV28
CASSFGLAGGDGELFF
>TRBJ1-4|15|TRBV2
CASTSPGQKNEKLFF
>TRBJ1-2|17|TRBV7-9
CASSLETPRLDPYGYTF
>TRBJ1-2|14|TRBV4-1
CASTLSRQDYGYTF
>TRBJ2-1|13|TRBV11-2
CASSFTGVGEQFF
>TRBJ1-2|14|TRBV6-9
CASSCPGTGSGYTF
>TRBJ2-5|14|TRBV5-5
CASSLDGQQETQYF
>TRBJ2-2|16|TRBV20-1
CSVPRLGQGIYGELFF
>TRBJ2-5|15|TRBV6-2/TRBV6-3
CASSYSKGVLGTQYF
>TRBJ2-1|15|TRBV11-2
CASRRGLAGLGEQFF
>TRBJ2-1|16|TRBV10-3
CAMAGDRGASYNEQFF
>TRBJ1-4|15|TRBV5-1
CASSLRGLANEKLFF
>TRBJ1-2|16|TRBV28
CASGGDRGYVGYGYTF
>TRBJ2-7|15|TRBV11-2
CASSFSEVRGYEQYF
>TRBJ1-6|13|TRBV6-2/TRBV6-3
CASSYPPDSPLHF
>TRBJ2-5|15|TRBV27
CASSLGGESRETQYF
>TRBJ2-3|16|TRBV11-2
CASSARLAGDTDTQYF
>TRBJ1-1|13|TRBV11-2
CASSGGVNTEAFF
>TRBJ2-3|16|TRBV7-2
CASSLDGTGSTDTQYF
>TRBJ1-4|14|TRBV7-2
CASSSYRVNEKLFF
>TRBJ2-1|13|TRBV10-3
CAISESGGNEQFF
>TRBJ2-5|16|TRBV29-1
CSVEDTGGPNYNEQYF
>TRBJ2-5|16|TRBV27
CASSLSPGQGIKTQYF
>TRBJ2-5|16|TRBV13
CASSPAGPSRQETQYF
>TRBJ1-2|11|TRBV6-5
CASSYKGDSTF
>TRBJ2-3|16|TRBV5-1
CASSLLGRRLTDTQYF
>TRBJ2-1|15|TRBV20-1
CSARDPNLRYNEQFF
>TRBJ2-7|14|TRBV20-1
CSASRDRANYEQYF
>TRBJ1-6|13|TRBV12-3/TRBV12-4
CASSLEDHSPLHF
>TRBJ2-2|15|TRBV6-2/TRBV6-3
CASRWTGGQAGELFF
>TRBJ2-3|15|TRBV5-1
CASSLPGSGGDTQYF
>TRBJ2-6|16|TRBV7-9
CASSSTAGAGANVLTF
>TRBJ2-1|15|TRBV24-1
CATSVGSGTYNEQFF
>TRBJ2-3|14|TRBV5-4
CASSVGVRTDTQYF
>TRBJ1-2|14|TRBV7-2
CASSSRRGEEGYTF
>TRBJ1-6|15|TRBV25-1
CASSEYSSYNSPLHF
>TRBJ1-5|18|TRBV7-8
CASSQPGGGFYSNQPQHF
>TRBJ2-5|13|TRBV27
CASKKTGAPLQYF
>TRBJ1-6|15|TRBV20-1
CSARDSQGYNSPLHF
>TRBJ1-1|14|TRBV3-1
CASSQVVSGTEAFF
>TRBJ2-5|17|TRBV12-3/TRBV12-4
CASSLGRYRGLLETQYF
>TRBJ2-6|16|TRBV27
CASSLSGVTGANVLTF
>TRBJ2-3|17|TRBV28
CASSPSAGGGSTDTQYF
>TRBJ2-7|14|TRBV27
CASGNRGPPYEQYF
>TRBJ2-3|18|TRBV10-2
CASESLADLKKFTDTQYF
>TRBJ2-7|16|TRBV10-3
CAISEDGTAITYEQYF
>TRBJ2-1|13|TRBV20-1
CSAIGGYYNEQFF
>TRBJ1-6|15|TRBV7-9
CASSGTGTANSPLHF